This entry lists 19 T cell receptor beta chains sequenced from one sample in a study of blood T cells in healthy people across ages. A second PCR of 7 to 11 cycles used a sample-barcoded 5' primer and a J-beta primer mix. MiXCR was run by TCRdb on the 5' RACE reads, yielding one entry per CDR3 protein. Of 1.5 million to 2 million distinct CDR3 sequences listed, 28% were seen once; the top ten hold roughly 8%. Source material: blood. The receptors stem from a woman in her twenties or thirties in good health.

In its sample, this clonotype was seen many times. The V and J genes are TRBV28 and TRBJ1-2; D ambiguous. The CDR3 loop spans 13 amino acids. Germline values: CDR1 MDHEN, CDR2 SYDVKM. Trimming removed 10 bases from V and 3 bases from J, with 15 bases in between. CDR3 amino acids: CATLLGNYYGYTF. The CDR3 region has the DNA TGTGCCACTCTATTGGGCAATTACTATGGCTACACCTTC.

This clonotype was detected only a few times. The V and J genes are TRBV5-1 and TRBJ2-3; 13 positions match TRBD2. Germline CDR1 SGHRS, CDR2 YFSETQ. V shed 4 bases and J 2 bases; nucleotides not matched to a gene: 10. The CDR3 covers 18 residues. In DNA, the CDR3 is TGCGCCAGCAGCACTAGCGGGGGGGCAATCGGCCTCACAGATACGCAGTATTTT. This encodes CASSTSGGAIGLTDTQYF.

The gene calls are TRBV20-1 and TRBJ1-2; 10 bases fit TRBD1. This CDR3 spans 13 amino acids. The junction had 9 bases not matched to a gene; V was cut back by 6 bases and J by 8 bases. The V gene's germline CDR1 is DFQATT and CDR2 SNEGSKA (reference sequence). This CDR3 reads CSAFRDRGGGYTF. The CDR3 DNA sequence: TGCAGTGCGTTCCGGGACAGGGGAGGGGGCTACACCTTC.

This chain uses TRBV5-1 with TRBJ2-5; perhaps TRBD2 as D (7 bases). V was trimmed by 9 bases and J by 5 bases, leaving 20 bases between them. The CDR3 extends over 14 amino acids. CDR1 SGHRS and CDR2 YFSETQ come from the germline V gene. The chain's CDR3 is CATTRGGGQETQYF. The CDR3 DNA follows: TGCGCCACCACTCGAGGGGGGGGCCAGGAGACCCAGTACTTC.

This clonotype has just a few counts. The chain joins TRBV6-5 to TRBJ2-4; D is undetermined. CDR3 length equals 13 residues. With 5 bases removed from V and 15 bases from J, the gap between germline ends came to 20 bases. Per germline, CDR1 MNHEY and CDR2 SVGAGI. Written as DNA, the CDR3 is TGTGCCAGCAGTCTGACACTTGCCTACGAGCGGTACTTC. This codes for CASSLTLAYERYF.

Comment on this clonotype: This may come from a read error, since a much larger clone is one base off. The genes are TRBV11-2 and TRBJ2-7; D may be TRBD2 (5 bases). CDR3 length equals 13 residues. V was cut by 6 bases and J by 2 bases, with 11 bases left in between. Germline CDR1 SGHAT, CDR2 FQNNGV. CDR3: CASRSDGAYEQYF. Here the CDR3 DNA reads TGTGCCAGCAGATCCGACGGGGCCTACGAGCAGTACTTC.

There are many counts of this clonotype. V usage is TRBV5-5 and J usage is TRBJ2-5; D possibly matches TRBD1 or TRBD2 (6 bases each). The germline CDR1 and CDR2 sequences are SGHKS and YYEKEE (reference sequence). The CDR3 is made up of 14 amino acids. With 3 bases removed from V and 5 bases from J, the gap between germline ends came to 14 bases. The CDR3 DNA is TGTGCCAGCAGCTGGTTAGGAGGGGGGGAGACCCAGTACTTC. It encodes CASSWLGGGETQYF.

The chain is built from TRBV2 and TRBJ2-7; D gene uncertain. There are 12 residues in the CDR3. The V gene's germline CDR1 is SNHLY and CDR2 FYNNEI. With 8 bases removed from V and 3 bases from J, the gap between germline ends came to 11 bases. CDR3 sequence: CASSAARYEQYF. CDR3 nucleotides: TGTGCCAGCTCGGCCGCGCGCTACGAGCAGTACTTC.

This clonotype appeared a few times. One junction end disagrees with the germline gene, perhaps due to a read error. The CDR3 sequence: CSTSGGAGETQYF. The CDR3 bases are TGCAGTACTAGCGGGGGGGCGGGGGAGACCCAGTACTTC. The chain is built from TRBV20-1 and TRBJ2-5, with 13 bases lining up with TRBD2. Germline V CDR1 and CDR2: DFQATT, SNEGSKA (reference sequence). The CDR3 extends over 13 amino acids.

The chain employs TRBV6-2 or TRBV6-3 and TRBJ1-2; tentative D call: TRBD1 (5 bases). Germline CDR1 and CDR2: MNHEY and SVGEGT. V lost 5 bases, J lost 6 bases, and 13 bases lay in between. This CDR3 contains 13 residues. The CDR3 region has the DNA TGTGCCAGCAGTCACGGGGCAGGGCATGGCTACACCTTC. This gives the protein CASSHGAGHGYTF.

This clonotype was seen at least ten times. A read error may produce the germline difference seen at one junction end. The chain is built from TRBV5-1 and TRBJ2-7, with 8 nucleotides matching TRBD1. The germline V gene has CDR1 SGHRS and CDR2 YFSETQ. This CDR3 has 14 amino acids. As DNA, the CDR3 is TGCGCCAGCAGTTTGGACAGGGCTTCCTACGAGCAGTACTTC. Its translation is CASSLDRASYEQYF.

The chain is built from TRBV7-8 and TRBJ2-7; D uncertain. The CDR3 is 12 residues long. The germline CDR1 and CDR2 sequences are SGHVS and FQNEAQ. V was cut by 5 bases and J by 5 bases, with 10 bases left in between. The CDR3 here is CASSVTVHEQYF. In DNA form, the CDR3 reads TGTGCCAGCAGCGTGACGGTCCACGAGCAGTACTTC. Variable domain in full (rest from reference TRBV7-8 and TRBJ2-7): GAGVSQSPRYKVAKRGQDVALRCDPISGHVSLFWYQQALGQGPEFLTYFQNEAQLDKSGLPSDRFFAERPEGSVSTLKIQRTQQEDSAVYLCASSVTVHEQYFGPGTRLTVT.

Details on this clonotype: A read error may explain this, as a much larger clone is one base away. This chain connects TRBV10-3 to TRBJ2-1; tentatively, D is TRBD2 (5 bases). Trimming removed 6 bases from V and 4 bases from J, with 10 bases in between. The CDR3 has 13 residues. The germline CDR1 and CDR2 sequences are ENHRY and SYGVKD. In nucleotides, the CDR3 is TGTGCCATCAGGGAGACGGGATACAATGAGCAGTTCTTC. This gives the protein CAIRETGYNEQFF.

The sample holds many counts of this clonotype. V gene TRBV28 combines with J gene TRBJ1-2; 9 bases fit TRBD1. Trimming removed 6 bases from V and 4 bases from J; junction bases left unmatched: 12. CDR1 is MDHEN and CDR2 is SYDVKM in the germline V gene. CDR3 length equals 16 residues. CDR3 in DNA: TGTGCCAGCAGAACGCCACAGGGGGCGAGGAGCTATGGCTACACCTTC. Amino acid sequence: CASRTPQGARSYGYTF.

The table lists this clonotype with many counts. The chain couples TRBV20-1 to TRBJ2-5, with D possibly being TRBD1 or TRBD2 (6 bases each). Germline CDR1 is DFQATT and CDR2 is SNEGSKA (reference sequence). The CDR3 loop spans 16 amino acids. Trimming took 1 base from V and 2 from J, leaving 17 bases between them. CDR3 bases: TGCAGTGCTAGAGGCCCCAAGGGGGGCATACAAGAGACCCAGTACTTC. Its translation is CSARGPKGGIQETQYF.

This chain joins TRBV9 and TRBJ2-7, with TRBD1 identical over 10 bases. The V gene's germline CDR1 is SGDLS and CDR2 YYNGEE. The V and J ends lost 0 bases and 8 bases, in that order; junction bases with no gene match: 2. The CDR3 loop spans 13 amino acids. The CDR3: CASSVEDRGKQYF. CDR3 nucleotide sequence: TGTGCCAGCAGCGTAGAGGACAGGGGGAAGCAGTACTTC.

The J gene is TRBJ1-2, the V gene TRBV20-1, with D possibly TRBD1 on 5 matching bases. Between the trimmed V and J ends, which lost 0 bases and 9 bases, there was a span of 14 bases. CDR3 size: 13 residues. Germline V gene lookup returns CDR1 DFQATT and CDR2 SNEGSKA (reference sequence). The CDR3 here is CSARDSGRSSYTF. Here the CDR3 DNA reads TGCAGTGCTAGAGATTCGGGGCGGTCGAGCTACACCTTC.

This clonotype came up many times. This chain uses TRBV12-3 or TRBV12-4 with TRBJ1-2; D is possibly TRBD1 (6 bases). Trimming removed 5 bases from V and 4 bases from J, with 11 bases in between. The CDR3 runs 13 residues. CDR3 bases: TGTGCCAGCAGTCCCACAGGGCCCTATGGCTACACCTTC. The encoded protein is CASSPTGPYGYTF.

This clonotype was counted once. This chain links TRBV20-1 with TRBJ2-3, with no clear D. From germline, CDR1 is DFQATT and CDR2 SNEGSKA (reference sequence). V lost 1 base and J 4 bases, leaving 12 bases between the germline ends. The CDR3 is 14 amino acids. CDR3 nucleotide sequence: TGCAGTGCTAGAGTACTTGCCTGGGCAGATACGCAGTATTTT. The encoded protein is CSARVLAWADTQYF.